This T cell receptor (beta chain) was obtained from a study of beta chain features in type 1 diabetes. Trimming shortened V by 5 bases and J by 0 bases, and 8 bases separated the two germline ends. This CDR3 comprises 14 residues. The germline CDR1 and CDR2 sequences are MNHNY and SVGAGI (reference sequence). Points on this clone: As yet, its antigen is unknown.

The study, taken as a whole, reports: Patients with Type 1 diabetes showed moderately but significantly shorter TCRB CDR3s in all four CD4+ subsets.

Each sorted population was over 95% pure. Sequenced material consisted of expressed TCRB transcripts (all of the isolated RNA was reverse transcribed). The protocol was immunoSEQ multiplex PCR, while the TCRdb copy is restricted to in-frame clones and leaves out a portion. In the table there are 120,000 or so clones, approximately 15% of which are singletons. V and J are TRBV6-6 and TRBJ1-3; D not certain. This clonotype originated in a man younger than 35 with type 1 diabetes. Specimen: central memory CD4+ T cells from blood. The chain's CDR3 is CASSGGISGNTIYF. DNA of the CDR3: TGTGCCAGCAGTGGCGGTATCTCTGGAAACACCATATATTTT.